Presented here are 23 T cell receptor beta chains from one specimen sequenced in a study of T cells in Graves' hyperthyroidism and ophthalmopathy. RNA transcripts were the template for amplifying TCR beta CDR3 regions. The study used the HTBI primer set for a first-round RT-PCR of the TCR CDR3. MiXCR was run by TCRdb on the multiplex PCR reads, yielding one entry per CDR3 protein. The data hold about 360,000 distinct CDR3 sequences, with over 10% observed a single time. The sample taken for sequencing was blood. These receptors originate from a woman aged 18 to 35 with Graves' hyperthyroidism.

This clonotype was found many times. The chain employs TRBV3-1 and TRBJ1-4; D remains ambiguous. Trimming shortened V by 4 bases and J by 4 bases, and 7 bases separated the two germline ends. This CDR3 has 13 residues. CDR1 is LGHDT and CDR2 is YNNKEL in the germline V gene (reference sequence). Here the CDR3 DNA reads TGTGCCAGCAGCCTCCAAATTAATGAAAAACTGTTTTTT. This codes for CASSLQINEKLFF. Drawing the rest from reference TRBV3-1 and TRBJ1-4, the complete variable domain is DTAVSQTPKYLVTQMGNDKSIKCEQNLGHDTMYWYKQDSKKFLKIMFSYNNKELIINETVPNRFSPKSPDKAHLNLHINSLELGDSAVYFCASSLQINEKLFFGSGTQLSVL.

This clonotype was seen ten or more times. The chain uses TRBV20-1 and TRBJ1-5, with 11 bases matching TRBD1. The CDR3 length is 16 residues. V trimming: 4 bases; J trimming: 2 bases; junction bases outside the gene matches: 7. Germline V gene sequence: CDR1 DFQATT, CDR2 SNEGSKA (reference sequence). In nucleotides, the CDR3 is TGCAGTGCTACAGGACAGGGGGCTACACGCAATCAGCCCCAGCATTTT. It codes for CSATGQGATRNQPQHF.

The chain combines TRBV11-2 with TRBJ2-1; 9 bases map to TRBD1. The CDR3 runs 16 residues. Germline CDR1 is SGHAT and CDR2 is FQNNGV. With 5 bases clipped from V and 7 bases from J, the junction kept 12 bases outside the gene matches. The CDR3, as DNA: TGTGCCAGCAGCCCTGCCTCCGGGACAGGGACTAATGAGCAGTTCTTC. It encodes CASSPASGTGTNEQFF. The whole variable domain, remainder taken from reference TRBV11-2 and TRBJ2-1, is EAGVAQSPRYKIIEKRQSVAFWCNPISGHATLYWYQQILGQGPKLLIQFQNNGVVDDSQLPKDRFSAERLKGVDSTLKIQPAKLEDSAVYLCASSPASGTGTNEQFFGPGTRLTVL.

Only a few counts were recorded for this clonotype. The J gene is TRBJ2-3, the V gene TRBV4-2, with 7 bases aligning to TRBD1. Germline CDR1 reads LGHNA; CDR2 reads YNFKEQ. CDR3 length equals 16 residues. J was trimmed by 0 bases and V by 4 bases; bases with no gene match: 7. The CDR3 coding sequence is TGTGCCAGCAGCCCTAGGGGGCACTCTAGCACAGATACGCAGTATTTT. Protein: CASSPRGHSSTDTQYF.

This clonotype was seen ten or more times. The chain has TRBV4-1 and TRBJ1-4; D is uncertain. V was trimmed by 10 bases and J by 8 bases, leaving 14 bases between them. Germline values: CDR1 MGHRA, CDR2 YSYEKL. The CDR3 extends over 12 amino acids. The CDR3 loop reads CATGRTEEKLFF. As DNA, the CDR3 is TGCGCCACCGGAAGGACGGAGGAAAAACTGTTTTTT.

At least ten counts were recorded for this clonotype. This rearrangement joins TRBV9 to TRBJ2-7; perhaps TRBD1 as D (5 bases). The CDR3 has 15 amino acids. Per the germline V gene, CDR1 is SGDLS and CDR2 is YYNGEE. The V gene lost 0 bases and the J gene lost 4 bases, with 14 bases spanning the gap. In DNA form, the CDR3 reads TGTGCCAGCAGCGTAGCAACAGGTCTTCGTTACGAGCAGTACTTC. Its protein product is CASSVATGLRYEQYF. Based on the CDR3 plus reference TRBV9 and TRBJ2-7, the full variable domain is DSGVTQTPKHLITATGQRVTLRCSPRSGDLSVYWYQQSLDQGLQFLIQYYNGEERAKGNILERFSAQQFPDLHSELNLSSLELGDSALYFCASSVATGLRYEQYFGPGTRLTVT.

This clonotype was detected ten times or more. The chain employs TRBV6-1 and TRBJ1-1; the D gene is possibly TRBD1 (6 bases). Trimming left V 5 bases short and J 1 base short, with 14 bases between. The CDR3 extends over 15 amino acids. Germline CDR1 reads MNHNS; CDR2 reads SASEGT. DNA of the CDR3: TGTGCCAGCAGTCCGAGGGGACATCCGAACACTGAAGCTTTCTTT. Translated: CASSPRGHPNTEAFF.

At least ten counts were recorded for this clonotype. The J gene is TRBJ1-6, the V gene TRBV20-1; the D gene is possibly TRBD1 (5 bases). This CDR3 region has 17 residues. Trimming left V 5 bases short and J 0 bases short, with 17 bases between. Germline CDR1 DFQATT, CDR2 SNEGSKA (reference sequence). Written as DNA, the CDR3 is TGCAGTGCTTACGGGGCCGGGGTGAGCTCCTATAATTCACCCCTCCACTTT. This gives the protein CSAYGAGVSSYNSPLHF.

This clonotype was picked up many times. The gene calls are TRBV7-9 and TRBJ2-7; D possibly corresponds to TRBD2 (6 bases). Germline CDR1 is SEHNR and CDR2 is FQNEAQ (reference sequence). The CDR3 totals 12 residues. Between the trimmed V and J ends, which lost 6 bases and 6 bases, there was a span of 12 bases. The CDR3 DNA sequence: TGTGCCAGCAGGGGCAGGGAGGTCGAGCAGTACTTC. Translating gives CASRGREVEQYF.

In regard to this clonotype: A much bigger clone sits one base away, suggesting this may be a read error. The V gene is TRBV24-1, the J gene TRBJ2-3; a possible D gene is TRBD2 (6 bases). This CDR3 is 15 amino acids long. CDR1 is KGHDR and CDR2 is SFDVKD in the germline V gene. Here the CDR3 reads CATSGRDTSTDAQYF. CDR3 bases: TGTGCCACCAGTGGTCGGGATACTAGCACAGATGCGCAGTATTTT.

This clonotype was seen at least ten times. The V call is TRBV20-1, the J call TRBJ1-2; 9 nucleotides line up with TRBD1. V trimming: 5 bases; J trimming: 8 bases; junction bases outside the gene matches: 12. Germline V gives CDR1 DFQATT, CDR2 SNEGSKA (reference sequence). CDR3 length: 14 residues. CDR3 nucleotides: TGCAGTGCTGGGACCTCGGGACAGGGTTACGGCTACACCTTC. Translated: CSAGTSGQGYGYTF.

This clonotype was counted between two and nine times. The rearrangement uses TRBV4-1 and TRBJ1-1; D is uncertain. Germline CDR1 is MGHRA and CDR2 is YSYEKL. Trimming removed 3 bases at V and 5 bases at J, with 13 bases between. CDR3 length: 14 residues. As DNA, the CDR3 is TGCGCCAGCAGCCAGACGATAGGACCTACTGAAGCTTTCTTT. It specifies CASSQTIGPTEAFF.

This clonotype was seen many times. The chain has TRBV6-1 and TRBJ1-5; D uncertain. V dropped 6 bases and J dropped 11 bases, with 17 bases sitting between them. This CDR3 spans 13 amino acids. CDR1 and CDR2 from the germline V gene are MNHNS and SASEGT. CDR3 DNA sequence: TGTGCCAGCAGCGAGCGGACGGAACGGGCCCAGCATTTT. This translates into CASSERTERAQHF.

This chain uses TRBV28 with TRBJ2-7; maybe TRBD1 (6 bases). Per germline, CDR1 MDHEN and CDR2 SYDVKM. This CDR3 spans 16 amino acids. V was trimmed by 8 bases and J by 7 bases, leaving 27 bases between them. For the CDR3, the DNA is TGTGCCAGCTCTACAGGGTCGCTGGGCACCCCGGGGGAGCAGTACTTC. Residues: CASSTGSLGTPGEQYF.

On this clonotype: Just one base apart from a much larger clone, this may be a read error. The V call is TRBV27, the J call TRBJ1-2, with a tentative D call TRBD1 (6 bases). The V end lost 6 bases, the J end lost 7 bases, and 18 bases lay between the germline ends. CDR3 length equals 14 residues. The germline CDR1 and CDR2 sequences are MNHEY and SMNVEV (reference sequence). The CDR3 DNA reads TGTGCCAGCAGCGGACCGGGACATGGTTTTGGCTACACCTTC. Translating gives CASSGPGHGFGYTF.

The chain is built from TRBV10-1 and TRBJ1-1; no definite D call. Deletions cut 2 bases from V and 4 bases from J, with 17 bases between. CDR3 length: 16 residues. Germline CDR1 and CDR2: WNHNN and SYGVQD (reference sequence). The CDR3 sequence: CASSEPWTLGGTEAFF. The DNA of the CDR3 is TGCGCCAGCAGTGAGCCCTGGACCCTAGGAGGCACTGAAGCTTTCTTT.

This chain links TRBV12-3 or TRBV12-4 with TRBJ1-2; a weak D match, TRBD1 (5 bases). V was trimmed by 4 bases and J by 4 bases, leaving 19 bases between them. This CDR3 has 16 residues. The CDR3 reads CASSYGGGRVFYGYTF. The CDR3 bases are TGTGCCAGCAGTTACGGGGGGGGACGGGTCTTCTATGGCTACACCTTC.

J is TRBJ1-1 and V is TRBV3-1; D not certain. With 1 base removed from V and 4 bases from J, the gap between germline ends came to 10 bases. CDR3 length: 14 amino acids. In germline, CDR1 is LGHDT, CDR2 YNNKEL (reference sequence). CDR3 in DNA: TGTGCCAGCAGCCAAGTAACCGTGGGCACTGAAGCTTTCTTT. Protein: CASSQVTVGTEAFF.

The chain has TRBV6-1 and TRBJ2-7, with 8 bases that match TRBD2. Germline CDR1 reads MNHNS; CDR2 reads SASEGT. CDR3 length equals 15 residues. J gave up 1 base and V 11 bases, and 13 bases lay outside the gene matches. CDR3 nucleotides: TGTGCCGCGAACCGCGTCAGCGGGGGTTCCTACGAGCAGTACTTC. Translated: CAANRVSGGSYEQYF.

This clonotype has at least ten counts. This chain connects TRBV20-1 to TRBJ1-5, with 7 bases that match TRBD1. Germline V gene data show CDR1 as DFQATT and CDR2 as SNEGSKA (reference sequence). Germline trimming cut 7 bases from V and 6 bases from J; bases unmatched to any gene: 6. The CDR3 sequence is 12 residues long. The CDR3, as DNA: TGCAGTGGGGAGGGGGCGAGTCAGCCCCAGCATTTT. This codes for CSGEGASQPQHF.

The sample holds many counts of this clonotype. This chain uses TRBV7-9 with TRBJ1-1, with no clear D. V lost 3 bases, J lost 4 bases, and 15 bases lay in between. CDR3 length: 15 residues. CDR1 is SEHNR and CDR2 is FQNEAQ in the germline V gene (reference sequence). CDR3 protein: CASSFRSGGVTEAFF. In DNA form, the CDR3 reads TGTGCCAGCAGCTTCCGGTCGGGAGGAGTCACTGAAGCTTTCTTT. The entire variable domain, with the rest obtained from reference TRBV7-9 and TRBJ1-1, is as follows: DTGVSQNPRHKITKRGQNVTFRCDPISEHNRLYWYRQTLGQGPEFLTYFQNEAQLEKSRLLSDRFSAERPKGSFSTLEIQRTEQGDSAMYLCASSFRSGGVTEAFFGQGTRLTVV.

This clonotype was observed a handful of times. This sequence joins TRBV3-1 and TRBJ2-5; D ambiguous. Germline V gene lookup returns CDR1 LGHDT and CDR2 YNNKEL (reference sequence). This CDR3 comprises 12 residues. Trimming cost V 1 base and J 5 bases, with 5 bases left between them. The DNA of the CDR3 is TGTGCCAGCAGCCAAGGTCCCGAGACCCAGTACTTC. Residues: CASSQGPETQYF.

This clonotype was picked up many times. The rearrangement joins TRBV7-3 to TRBJ1-6, with D perhaps TRBD1 (6 bases). Germline CDR1 and CDR2: SGHTA and FQGTGA. The CDR3 sequence is 15 residues long. The V end was cut by 6 bases, the J end by 9 bases, with 18 bases between. The CDR3 sequence: CASRGGPDRSSPLHF. The CDR3 DNA sequence: TGTGCCAGCAGAGGGGGGCCGGACAGAAGTTCACCCCTCCACTTT.